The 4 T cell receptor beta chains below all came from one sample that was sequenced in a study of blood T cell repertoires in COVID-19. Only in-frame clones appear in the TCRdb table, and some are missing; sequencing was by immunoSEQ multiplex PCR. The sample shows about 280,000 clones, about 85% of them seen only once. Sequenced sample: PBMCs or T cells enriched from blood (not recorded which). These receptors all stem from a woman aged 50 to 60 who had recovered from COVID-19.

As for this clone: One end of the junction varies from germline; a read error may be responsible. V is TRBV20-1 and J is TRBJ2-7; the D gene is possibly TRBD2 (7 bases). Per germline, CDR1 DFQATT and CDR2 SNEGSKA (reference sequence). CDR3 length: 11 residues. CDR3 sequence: CSARGEGGPRF. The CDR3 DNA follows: TGCAGTGCTAGAGGGGAGGGGGGGCCCCGGTTT.

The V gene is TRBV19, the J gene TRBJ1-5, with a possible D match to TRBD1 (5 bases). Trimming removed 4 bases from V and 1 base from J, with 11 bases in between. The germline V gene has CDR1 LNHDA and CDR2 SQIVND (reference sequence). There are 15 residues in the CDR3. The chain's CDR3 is CASSKQGESNQPQHF. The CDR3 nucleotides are TGTGCCAGTAGTAAGCAGGGCGAGAGCAATCAGCCCCAGCATTTT.

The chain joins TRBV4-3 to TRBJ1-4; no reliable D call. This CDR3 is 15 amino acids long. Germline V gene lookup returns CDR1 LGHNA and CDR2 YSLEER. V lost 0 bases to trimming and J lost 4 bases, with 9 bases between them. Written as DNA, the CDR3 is TGCGCCAGCAGCCAAGATGGCCGGGATAATGAAAAACTGTTTTTT. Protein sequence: CASSQDGRDNEKLFF.

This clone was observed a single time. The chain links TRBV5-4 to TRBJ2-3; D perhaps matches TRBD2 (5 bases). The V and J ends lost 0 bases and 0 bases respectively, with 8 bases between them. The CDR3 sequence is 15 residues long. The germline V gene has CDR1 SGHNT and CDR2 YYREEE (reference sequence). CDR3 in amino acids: CASSLERQSTDTQYF. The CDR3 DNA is TGTGCCAGCAGCTTGGAGCGGCAGAGCACAGATACGCAGTATTTT.